Each of the 5 T cell receptor beta chains below was sequenced from the same sample in a study of blood T cell repertoires in COVID-19. Sequencing used immunoSEQ multiplex PCR; TCRdb keeps in-frame clones, though not all of them. The data show about 240,000 clones, with roughly four fifths seen just once and over 8% held by the top ten. The source material was peripheral blood. The receptors here all came from a woman of 80 years or more with acute or convalescent COVID-19.

This clone was counted a few times. The V and J genes are TRBV5-1 and TRBJ1-6, with TRBD1 matching over 8 bases. V was clipped by 0 bases and J by 8 bases; unmatched bases: 4. Germline V lookup: CDR1 SGHRS, CDR2 YFSETQ. This CDR3 has 15 amino acids. The CDR3 reads CASSLGPGGDSPLHF. CDR3 nucleotides: TGCGCCAGCAGCTTGGGTCCAGGGGGCGATTCACCCCTCCACTTT.

In this sample, this clone turned up once. The V call is TRBV12-3 or TRBV12-4, the J call TRBJ1-1, with D tentatively TRBD1 (6 bases). This CDR3 is built from 12 residues. Trimming stripped 4 bases from V and 6 bases from J, with 9 bases between. Written as DNA, the CDR3 is TGTGCCAGCAGTTCACAGGGCGCTGAAGCTTTCTTT. It is translated as CASSSQGAEAFF.

The gene calls are TRBV7-9 and TRBJ2-1, with 9 bases aligning to TRBD2. With V trimmed by 5 bases and J by 5 bases, 10 bases remained unmatched. CDR3 size: 16 residues. The germline gives CDR1 SEHNR, CDR2 FQNEAQ (reference sequence). CDR3 DNA: TGTGCCAGCAGCCCCCCCCGGGCGGGGGGGAACAATGAGCAGTTCTTC. Its protein product is CASSPPRAGGNNEQFF.

The table lists this clone with a few counts. The V call is TRBV19, the J call TRBJ1-2; TRBD1 matches 7 bases. V lost 5 bases to trimming and J lost 6 bases; unmatched junction nucleotides: 6. The CDR3 length is 13 residues. Germline CDR1 and CDR2: LNHDA and SQIVND (reference sequence). CDR3 amino acids: CASSPRQGNGYTF. The CDR3 bases are TGTGCCAGTAGTCCTCGACAGGGAAATGGCTACACCTTC.

The V gene is TRBV7-3, the J gene TRBJ2-1; D is possibly TRBD1 (5 bases). CDR1 SGHTA and CDR2 FQGTGA come from the germline V gene. The length of the CDR3 is 16 residues. Deletions cut 6 bases from V and 2 bases from J, with 17 bases between. CDR3 in DNA: TGTGCCAGCAGTTCAAGGGGAATGGTAGCCTACAATGAGCAGTTCTTC. Its protein is CASSSRGMVAYNEQFF. The entire variable domain, with the rest obtained from reference TRBV7-3 and TRBJ2-1, is as follows: GAGVSQTPSNKVTEKGKYVELRCDPISGHTALYWYRQSLGQGPEFLIYFQGTGAADDSGLPNDRFFAVRPEGSVSTLKIQRTERGDSAVYLCASSSRGMVAYNEQFFGPGTRLTVL.